Listed here are 18 T cell receptor beta chains from one sample, sequenced in a study of blood T cell repertoires in COVID-19. Sequencing used immunoSEQ multiplex PCR; TCRdb keeps in-frame clones, though not all of them. The repertoire holds roughly 250,000 clones, with 75% to 90% as singletons. Sequencing input: peripheral blood. All receptors come from a human donor in a cohort sampled during active COVID-19.

The rearrangement uses TRBV18 and TRBJ2-6; TRBD1 aligns across 8 bases. V lost 7 bases, J lost 0 bases, and 8 bases stayed unmatched. This CDR3 has 17 amino acids. Germline V gene data show CDR1 as KGHSH and CDR2 as LQKENI. The CDR3 here is CASLRQGKNSGANVLTF. For the CDR3, the DNA is TGTGCCAGCTTAAGACAGGGGAAGAACTCTGGGGCCAACGTCCTGACTTTC.

V is TRBV7-9 and J is TRBJ1-1; 8 bases agree with TRBD1. There are 15 residues in the CDR3. Trimming removed 4 bases from V and 8 bases from J; junction bases left unmatched: 12. Germline V gene sequence: CDR1 SEHNR, CDR2 FQNEAQ (reference sequence). The chain's CDR3 is CASSSISQGEFEAFF. CDR3 sequence (DNA): TGTGCCAGCAGCTCAATTTCACAGGGGGAATTCGAAGCTTTCTTT.

The chain is built from TRBV6-2 or TRBV6-3 and TRBJ2-7; a weak D match, TRBD2 (6 bases). Germline V gene lookup returns CDR1 MNHEY and CDR2 SVGEGT. V was trimmed by 0 bases and J by 0 bases, leaving 6 bases between them. The CDR3 contains 14 residues. The CDR3 is CASSYSSGSYEQYF. For the CDR3, the DNA is TGTGCCAGCAGTTACTCTAGCGGCTCCTACGAGCAGTACTTC.

The V and J genes are TRBV10-2 and TRBJ2-6, with 8 bases lining up with TRBD2. The J segment lost 0 bases and the V segment lost 3 bases, leaving 7 bases of the junction unmatched. CDR1 is WSHSY, CDR2 SAAADI, per germline. This CDR3 region has 18 residues. DNA for the CDR3: TGCGCCAGCAGTGATGTACTAGCGGAGTTCTCTGGGGCCAACGTCCTGACTTTC. It encodes CASSDVLAEFSGANVLTF.

The rearrangement uses TRBV6-5 and TRBJ2-7, with 9 bases matching TRBD1. V dropped 5 bases and J dropped 6; count of bases not matched to a gene: 8. The CDR3 runs to 14 residues. Germline-derived CDR1 and CDR2 are MNHEY and SVGAGI. CDR3 loop: CASSPRDRVGEQYF. The CDR3 DNA reads TGTGCCAGCAGTCCGCGGGACAGGGTGGGCGAGCAGTACTTC.

CDR3 protein: CASSARLADAFGQYF. CDR3 nucleotide sequence: TGTGCCAGCAGCGCACGACTAGCGGATGCTTTTGGGCAGTACTTC. The V call is TRBV14, the J call TRBJ2-7; 9 bases map to TRBD2. Germline CDR1 reads SGHDN; CDR2 reads FVKESK. The trim removed 5 bases at V and 9 bases at J, leaving 14 bases unmatched. The CDR3 has 15 residues.

J is TRBJ1-2 and V is TRBV4-1; maybe TRBD1 (5 bases). Between the trimmed V and J ends, which lost 0 bases and 3 bases, there was a span of 8 bases. The CDR3 runs 14 residues. Germline V lookup: CDR1 MGHRA, CDR2 YSYEKL. The CDR3 reads CASSQDSGYYGYTF. The CDR3 region has the DNA TGCGCCAGCAGCCAAGACTCAGGGTACTATGGCTACACCTTC.

The chain links TRBV9 to TRBJ2-7; 10 bases agree with TRBD1. The J segment lost 2 bases and the V segment lost 0 bases, leaving 5 bases of the junction unmatched. The length of the CDR3 is 16 residues. Germline assignment: CDR1 SGDLS and CDR2 YYNGEE. The CDR3 DNA reads as TGTGCCAGCAGCGTAGGGACAGGGGGTTCCCCCTACGAGCAGTACTTC. Translating it yields CASSVGTGGSPYEQYF.

The V and J genes are TRBV9 and TRBJ1-1; TRBD1 agrees at 9 bases. Germline V CDR1 and CDR2: SGDLS, YYNGEE. The V and J ends lost 3 bases and 0 bases, in that order; junction bases with no gene match: 6. This CDR3 is built from 16 residues. The CDR3 spells CASSAGGQGMNTEAFF. DNA of the CDR3: TGTGCCAGCAGCGCAGGTGGACAGGGGATGAACACTGAAGCTTTCTTT.

This chain connects TRBV14 to TRBJ2-4; D may be TRBD2 (6 bases). Germline V gene sequence: CDR1 SGHDN, CDR2 FVKESK. The CDR3 is 14 residues long. The V and J ends lost 4 bases and 8 bases respectively, with 15 bases between them. DNA for the CDR3: TGTGCCAGCAGCCGACCGGGGCAGCGGGACATTCAGTACTTC. Its translation is CASSRPGQRDIQYF. The entire variable domain, with the rest obtained from reference TRBV14 and TRBJ2-4, is as follows: EAGVTQFPSHSVIEKGQTVTLRCDPISGHDNLYWYRRVMGKEIKFLLHFVKESKQDESGMPNNRFLAERTGGTYSTLKVQPAELEDSGVYFCASSRPGQRDIQYFGAGTRLSVL.

This clone appeared once. V and J are TRBV6-6 and TRBJ2-7, with TRBD2 as a possible D gene (5 bases). This CDR3 has 15 amino acids. Germline V gene lookup returns CDR1 MNHNY and CDR2 SVGAGI (reference sequence). Trimming pared 0 bases from V and 1 base from J, leaving 10 bases between. The CDR3 protein is CASSYSTRGSYEQYF. Here the CDR3 DNA reads TGTGCCAGCAGTTACTCGACCCGGGGTTCCTACGAGCAGTACTTC.

V and J are TRBV10-3 and TRBJ2-7, with D hard to call. The germline V gene has CDR1 ENHRY and CDR2 SYGVKD. The V gene lost 5 bases and the J gene lost 9 bases, with 20 bases spanning the gap. The CDR3 is 14 residues long. The CDR3 bases are TGTGCCATCAGTTCACTACCCTCCCCAGTCTTGCAGTACTTC. Translating it yields CAISSLPSPVLQYF.

The chain uses TRBV2 and TRBJ1-1; 7 bases match TRBD1. The CDR3 runs 12 residues. Trimming cost V 5 bases and J 11 bases; bases outside gene matches: 8. Germline loops: CDR1 SNHLY, CDR2 FYNNEI. As DNA, the CDR3 is TGTGCCAGCAGTCCTCGACAGGGATTGGCTTTCTTT. Amino acids: CASSPRQGLAFF.

Comments on this clone: Other DNA sequences in this sample translate to the same CDR3. The chain links TRBV18 to TRBJ1-4, with TRBD1 as a possible D gene (5 bases). In germline, CDR1 is KGHSH, CDR2 LQKENI. Trimming shortened V by 6 bases and J by 4 bases, and 12 bases separated the two germline ends. The CDR3 covers 14 residues. CDR3 sequence (DNA): TGTGCCAGCTCGCCGGGCCAGGGTAATGAAAAACTGTTTTTT. Its translation: CASSPGQGNEKLFF.

This rearrangement joins TRBV10-3 to TRBJ2-1, with 9 bases aligning to TRBD1. This CDR3 contains 14 residues. Germline trimming cut 5 bases from V and 4 bases from J; bases unmatched to any gene: 3. Looked up from germline, CDR1 is ENHRY and CDR2 is SYGVKD. The CDR3 DNA follows: TGTGCCATCAGTCCGGGACAGGGTTACAATGAGCAGTTCTTC. Its protein product is CAISPGQGYNEQFF.

The rearrangement uses TRBV2 and TRBJ1-2; 7 nucleotides line up with TRBD1. Germline values: CDR1 SNHLY, CDR2 FYNNEI. The CDR3 has 15 residues. J was trimmed by 4 bases and V by 8 bases; bases with no gene match: 13. The CDR3 protein is CASLGTQGNLYGYTF. DNA of the CDR3: TGTGCCAGCCTCGGGACACAGGGGAATCTCTATGGCTACACCTTC.

The gene calls are TRBV7-3 and TRBJ2-3, with 11 bases that match TRBD2. The CDR3 has 19 amino acids. Germline V CDR1 and CDR2: SGHTA, FQGTGA. J was trimmed by 0 bases and V by 2 bases; bases with no gene match: 10. The CDR3 DNA reads TGTGCCAGCAGCTTACCGGGACTAGCGGAAAAGGGTAGCACAGATACGCAGTATTTT. This translates into CASSLPGLAEKGSTDTQYF. Variable domain in full (rest from reference TRBV7-3 and TRBJ2-3): GAGVSQTPSNKVTEKGKYVELRCDPISGHTALYWYRQSLGQGPEFLIYFQGTGAADDSGLPNDRFFAVRPEGSVSTLKIQRTERGDSAVYLCASSLPGLAEKGSTDTQYFGPGTRLTVL.

The chain uses TRBV6-1 and TRBJ1-6, with 10 bases matching TRBD1. J gave up 9 bases and V 3 bases, and 5 bases lay outside the gene matches. The germline V gene encodes CDR1 MNHNS and CDR2 SASEGT. This CDR3 has 15 residues. CDR3 residues: CASSDRQGARSPLHF. The CDR3 DNA sequence: TGTGCCAGCAGTGACCGACAGGGGGCACGTTCACCCCTCCACTTT.